This T cell receptor beta chain was observed in a study of identical twins. Everyone who donated was a healthy Caucasian. Between the trimmed V and J ends, which lost 3 bases and 2 bases, there was a span of 11 bases. The CDR3 consists of 14 residues. The germline gives CDR1 SGHTA, CDR2 FQGNSA. Template switching created a universal primer site, and the cDNA included unique molecular identifiers. TCRdb re-called the 5' RACE reads with MiXCR, one entry per CDR3 protein. The sample records roughly 720,000 distinct CDR3 sequences, 18% being singletons. A further study also used this sample, focusing on T cells expressing NK-cell markers. Per that paper: Researchers got TCR beta repertoires out of sorted CD3+CD56+NKG2C+, CD3+CD56+NKG2C- and CD3+CD56-NKG2C+ T cells. The same clonotypes also predominated in the CD3+CD56-NKG2C+ fraction of a handful of donors.

The gene calls are TRBV7-2 and TRBJ2-7, with D possibly matching TRBD2 (6 bases). Sequenced material: PBMCs. The receptor comes from a young woman in good health. CDR3 loop: CASSFLGGTYEQYF. The DNA of the CDR3 is TGTGCCAGCAGCTTCCTAGGCGGGACCTACGAGCAGTACTTC.